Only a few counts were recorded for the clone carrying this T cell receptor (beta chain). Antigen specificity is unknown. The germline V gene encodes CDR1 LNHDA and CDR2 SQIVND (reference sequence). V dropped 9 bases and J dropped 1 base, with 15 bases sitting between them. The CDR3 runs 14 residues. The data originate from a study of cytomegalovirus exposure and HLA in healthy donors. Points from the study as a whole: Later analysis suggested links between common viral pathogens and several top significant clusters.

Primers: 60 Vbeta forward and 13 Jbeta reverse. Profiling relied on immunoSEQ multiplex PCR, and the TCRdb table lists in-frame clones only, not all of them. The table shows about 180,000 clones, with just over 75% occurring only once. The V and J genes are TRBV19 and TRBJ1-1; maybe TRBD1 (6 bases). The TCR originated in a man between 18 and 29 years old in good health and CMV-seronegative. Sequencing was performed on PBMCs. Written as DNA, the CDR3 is TGTGCCAGCGATACCGGACAGCCGAACACTGAAGCTTTCTTT. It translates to CASDTGQPNTEAFF.